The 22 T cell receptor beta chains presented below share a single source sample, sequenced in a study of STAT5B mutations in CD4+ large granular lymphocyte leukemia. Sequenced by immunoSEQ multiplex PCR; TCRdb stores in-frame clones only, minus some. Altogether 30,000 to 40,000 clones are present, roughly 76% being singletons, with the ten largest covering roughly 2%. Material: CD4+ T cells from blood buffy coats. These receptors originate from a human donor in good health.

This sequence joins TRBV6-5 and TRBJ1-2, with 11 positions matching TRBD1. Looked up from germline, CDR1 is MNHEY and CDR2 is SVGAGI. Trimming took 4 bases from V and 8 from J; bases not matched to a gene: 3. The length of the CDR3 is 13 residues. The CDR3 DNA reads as TGTGCCAGCAGTTGGACAGGGGGCTTCGGCTACACCTTC. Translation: CASSWTGGFGYTF.

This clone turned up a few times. The chain's CDR3 is CASSQAGQKNQPQHF. The DNA for the CDR3 is TGTGCCAGCAGCCAAGCCGGTCAGAAAAATCAGCCCCAGCATTTT. The V gene is TRBV4-2, the J gene TRBJ1-5; D is uncertain. The germline V gene encodes CDR1 LGHNA and CDR2 YNFKEQ. V was pared by 1 base and J by 4 bases, with 11 bases between. The CDR3 has 15 residues.

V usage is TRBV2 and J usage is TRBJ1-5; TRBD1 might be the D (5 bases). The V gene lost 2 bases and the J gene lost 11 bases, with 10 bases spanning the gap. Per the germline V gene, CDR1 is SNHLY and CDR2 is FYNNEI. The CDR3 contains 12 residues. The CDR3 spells CASSESPGSQHF. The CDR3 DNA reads TGTGCCAGCAGTGAATCCCCAGGGTCCCAGCATTTT.

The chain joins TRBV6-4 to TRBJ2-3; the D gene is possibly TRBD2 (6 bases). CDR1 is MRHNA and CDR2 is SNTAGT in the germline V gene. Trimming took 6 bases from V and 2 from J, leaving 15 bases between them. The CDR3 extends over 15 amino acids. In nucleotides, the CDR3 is TGTGCCAGCAGGCGGGTGGGCGGGATCACAGATACGCAGTATTTT. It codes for CASRRVGGITDTQYF.

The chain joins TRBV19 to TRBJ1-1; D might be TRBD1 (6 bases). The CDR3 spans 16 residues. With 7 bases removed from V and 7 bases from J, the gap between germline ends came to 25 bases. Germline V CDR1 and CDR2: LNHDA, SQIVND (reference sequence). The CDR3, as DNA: TGTGCCAGTACCATGGGGGGGCGAGGTGTTCTGCATGAAGCTTTCTTT. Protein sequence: CASTMGGRGVLHEAFF.

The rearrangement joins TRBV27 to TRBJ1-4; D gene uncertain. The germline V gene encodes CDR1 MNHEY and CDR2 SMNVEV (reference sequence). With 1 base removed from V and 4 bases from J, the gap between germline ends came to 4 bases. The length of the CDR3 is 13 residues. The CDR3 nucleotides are TGTGCCAGCAGTTTATGGAGTAATGAAAAACTGTTTTTT. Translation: CASSLWSNEKLFF.

The CDR3 nucleotides are TGCGCCAGCAGCGAGGACCACTCCTACGAGCAGTACTTC. Amino acid sequence: CASSEDHSYEQYF. The rearrangement joins TRBV5-1 to TRBJ2-7; D is ambiguous. V was shortened by 4 bases and J by 0 bases, with 8 bases between the two germline ends. Germline values: CDR1 SGHRS, CDR2 YFSETQ. The CDR3 length is 13 residues.

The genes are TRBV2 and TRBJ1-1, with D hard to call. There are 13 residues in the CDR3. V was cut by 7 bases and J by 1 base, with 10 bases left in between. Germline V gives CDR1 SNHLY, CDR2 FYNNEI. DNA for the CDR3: TGTGCCAGCAAGGCCGGGCCGAACACTGAAGCTTTCTTT. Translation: CASKAGPNTEAFF.

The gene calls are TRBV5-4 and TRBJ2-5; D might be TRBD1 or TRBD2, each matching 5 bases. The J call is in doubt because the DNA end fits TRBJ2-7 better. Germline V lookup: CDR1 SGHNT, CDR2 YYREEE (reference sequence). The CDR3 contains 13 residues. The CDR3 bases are TGTGCCAGCAGCGGCCGGGACGTCGACGAGCAGTACTTC. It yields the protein CASSGRDVDEQYF.

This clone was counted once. CDR3 nucleotide sequence: TGTGCCAGCACCCCGGGACAGGGGAACTATGGCTACACCTTC. Protein sequence: CASTPGQGNYGYTF. The chain combines TRBV6-1 with TRBJ1-2; 10 nucleotides agree with TRBD1. The CDR3 is 14 residues long. The ends lost 7 bases at V and 2 bases at J; junction bases unmatched: 4. The germline V gene encodes CDR1 MNHNS and CDR2 SASEGT.

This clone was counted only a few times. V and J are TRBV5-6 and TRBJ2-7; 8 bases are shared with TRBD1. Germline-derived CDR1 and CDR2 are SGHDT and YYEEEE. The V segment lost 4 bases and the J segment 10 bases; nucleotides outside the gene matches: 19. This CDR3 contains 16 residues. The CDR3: CASSVEKGTGPTIQYF. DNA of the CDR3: TGTGCCAGCAGCGTCGAAAAGGGGACAGGTCCTACGATCCAGTACTTC.

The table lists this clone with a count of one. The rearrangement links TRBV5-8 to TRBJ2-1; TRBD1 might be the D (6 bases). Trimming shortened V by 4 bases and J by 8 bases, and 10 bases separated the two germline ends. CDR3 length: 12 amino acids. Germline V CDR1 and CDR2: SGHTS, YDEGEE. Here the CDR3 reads CASSNRVYEQFF. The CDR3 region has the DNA TGTGCCAGCAGCAACAGGGTCTATGAGCAGTTCTTC.

In DNA form, the CDR3 reads TGTGCCAGATCATTGGGGAGGTACGAGCAGTACTTC. Translated: CARSLGRYEQYF. The chain is built from TRBV19 and TRBJ2-7, with D tentatively TRBD2 (6 bases). Trimming took off 9 bases at V and 4 bases at J, with 13 bases between the two ends. The germline CDR1 and CDR2 sequences are LNHDA and SQIVND (reference sequence). The CDR3 extends over 12 amino acids.

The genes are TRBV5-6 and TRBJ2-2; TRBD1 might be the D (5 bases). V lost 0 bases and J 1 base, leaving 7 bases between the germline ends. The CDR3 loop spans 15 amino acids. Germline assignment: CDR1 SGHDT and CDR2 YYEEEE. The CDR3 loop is CASSLVGQNTGELFF. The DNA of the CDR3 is TGTGCCAGCAGCTTGGTAGGACAGAACACCGGGGAGCTGTTTTTT.

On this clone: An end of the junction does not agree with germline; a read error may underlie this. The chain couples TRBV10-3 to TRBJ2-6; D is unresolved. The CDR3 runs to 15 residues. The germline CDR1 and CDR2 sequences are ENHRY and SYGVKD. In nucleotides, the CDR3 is TGTGCCATCACTGAGACGGCGTCTGGGGCCAACGTCCTGACTTTC. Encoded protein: CAITETASGANVLTF.

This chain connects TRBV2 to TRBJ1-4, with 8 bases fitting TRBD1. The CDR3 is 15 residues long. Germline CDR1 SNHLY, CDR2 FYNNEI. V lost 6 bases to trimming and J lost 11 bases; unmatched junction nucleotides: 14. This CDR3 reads CASRARGQATEKLFF. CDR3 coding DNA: TGTGCCAGCAGGGCCCGGGGACAGGCCACCGAGAAACTGTTTTTT.

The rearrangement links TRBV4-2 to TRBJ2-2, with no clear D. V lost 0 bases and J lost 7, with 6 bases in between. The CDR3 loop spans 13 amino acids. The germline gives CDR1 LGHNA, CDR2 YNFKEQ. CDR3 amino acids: CASSQDLFGELFF. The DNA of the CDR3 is TGTGCCAGCAGCCAAGATTTATTCGGGGAGCTGTTTTTT.

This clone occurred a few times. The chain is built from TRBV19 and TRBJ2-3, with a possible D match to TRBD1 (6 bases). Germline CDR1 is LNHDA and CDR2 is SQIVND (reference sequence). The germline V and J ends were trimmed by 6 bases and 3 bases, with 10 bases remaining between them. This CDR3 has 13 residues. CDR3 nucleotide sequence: TGTGCCAGTAGGCCTACAGGGACAGATACGCAGTATTTT. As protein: CASRPTGTDTQYF.

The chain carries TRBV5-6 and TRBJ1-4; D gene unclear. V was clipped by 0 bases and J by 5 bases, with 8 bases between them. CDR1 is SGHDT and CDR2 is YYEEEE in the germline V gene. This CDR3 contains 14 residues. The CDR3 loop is CASSLDRRNEKLFF. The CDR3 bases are TGTGCCAGCAGCTTGGACAGACGGAATGAAAAACTGTTTTTT.

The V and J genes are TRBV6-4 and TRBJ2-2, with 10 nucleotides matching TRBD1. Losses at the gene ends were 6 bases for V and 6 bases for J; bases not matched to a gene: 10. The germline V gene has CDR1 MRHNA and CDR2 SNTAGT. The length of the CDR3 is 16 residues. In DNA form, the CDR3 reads TGTGCCAGCAGCGCGACAGGGGGCGCGGCTCCCGGGGAGCTGTTTTTT. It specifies CASSATGGAAPGELFF.

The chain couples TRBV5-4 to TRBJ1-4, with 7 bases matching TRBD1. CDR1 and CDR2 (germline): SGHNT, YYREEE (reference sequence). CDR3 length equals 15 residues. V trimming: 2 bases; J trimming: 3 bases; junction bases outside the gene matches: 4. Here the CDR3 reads CASSFRGVSNEKLFF. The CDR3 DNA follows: TGTGCCAGCAGCTTCAGGGGGGTTTCTAATGAAAAACTGTTTTTT. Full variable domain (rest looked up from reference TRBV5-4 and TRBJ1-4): ETGVTQSPTHLIKTRGQQVTLRCSSQSGHNTVSWYQQALGQGPQFIFQYYREEENGRGNFPPRFSGLQFPNYSSELNVNALELDDSALYLCASSFRGVSNEKLFFGSGTQLSVL.

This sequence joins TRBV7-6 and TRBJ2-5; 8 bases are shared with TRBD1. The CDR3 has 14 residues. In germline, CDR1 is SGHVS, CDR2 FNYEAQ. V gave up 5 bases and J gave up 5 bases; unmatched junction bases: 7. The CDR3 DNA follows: TGTGCCAGCAGCCTGTTCCAGGGGGCGGAGACCCAGTACTTC. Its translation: CASSLFQGAETQYF. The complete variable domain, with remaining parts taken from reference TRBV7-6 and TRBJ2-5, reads GAGVSQSPRYKVTKRGQDVALRCDPISGHVSLYWYRQALGQGPEFLTYFNYEAQQDKSGLPNDRFSAERPEGSISTLTIQRTEQRDSAMYRCASSLFQGAETQYFGPGTRLLVL.